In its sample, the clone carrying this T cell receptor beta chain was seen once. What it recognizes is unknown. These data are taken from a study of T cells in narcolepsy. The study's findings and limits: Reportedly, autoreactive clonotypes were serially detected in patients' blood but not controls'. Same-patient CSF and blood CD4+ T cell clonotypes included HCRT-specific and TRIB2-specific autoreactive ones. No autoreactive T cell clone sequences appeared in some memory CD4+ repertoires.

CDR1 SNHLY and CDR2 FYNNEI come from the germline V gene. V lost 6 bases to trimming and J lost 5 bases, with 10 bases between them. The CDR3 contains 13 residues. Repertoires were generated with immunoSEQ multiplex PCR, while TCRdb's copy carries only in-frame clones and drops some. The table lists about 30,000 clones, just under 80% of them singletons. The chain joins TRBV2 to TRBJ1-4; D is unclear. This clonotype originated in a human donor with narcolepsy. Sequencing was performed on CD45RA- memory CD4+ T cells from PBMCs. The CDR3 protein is CASSDRQNEKLFF. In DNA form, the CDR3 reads TGTGCCAGCAGCGACCGGCAGAATGAAAAACTGTTTTTT.